This T cell receptor beta chain was identified in a study of blood T cells in healthy people across ages. Study-wide points: Diversity estimated from one million T cells was considered an underestimate. Age advanced and TCR beta diversity per million T cells fell, roughly linearly. Reliance upon unsorted PBMCs precluded definitive naive versus antigen-experienced comparison.

This clonotype has at least ten counts. No antigen is known for it. This CDR3 is 16 amino acids long. Primed by a sample-barcoded 5' primer and a J-beta primer mix, a second PCR proceeded for 7 to 11 cycles. Every sample gave at least 2.5 million paired-end reads containing CDR3. TCRdb re-derived calls from the 5' RACE reads in MiXCR, one entry per CDR3 protein. This table holds some 700,000 distinct CDR3 sequences, more than 40% found once. Sequenced input: blood. This receptor was obtained from a woman in her sixties in good health. The chain employs TRBV21-1 and TRBJ2-1; TRBD1, the table's D call, lacks a check against the DNA. TRBV21-1 is an annotated pseudogene. In DNA form, the CDR3 reads TGTGCCAGCAGCACCCTGAGAAATTCCGGCTACAATGAGCAGTTCTTC. Translation: CASSTLRNSGYNEQFF.